This entry lists 9 T cell receptor beta chains sequenced from one sample in a study of cytomegalovirus exposure and HLA in healthy donors. Amplification used 60 Vbeta primers and 13 Jbeta primers. Method: immunoSEQ multiplex PCR; TCRdb's copy keeps in-frame clones and lacks some. In the table there are about 110,000 clones, about four fifths of which are singletons. Input material: PBMCs. Every receptor here comes from a woman between 55 and 75 years old in good health and CMV-seropositive.

The rearrangement links TRBV6-1 to TRBJ2-1; TRBD2 aligns across 9 bases. V lost 6 bases to trimming and J lost 9 bases; unmatched junction nucleotides: 9. CDR3 length: 14 amino acids. Germline CDR1 and CDR2: MNHNS and SASEGT. This CDR3 is CASRDGSGSFEQFF. CDR3 DNA sequence: TGTGCCAGCAGGGATGGTAGCGGGAGTTTTGAGCAGTTCTTC.

The chain employs TRBV27 and TRBJ2-5; no firm D call. CDR1 and CDR2 from the germline V gene are MNHEY and SMNVEV (reference sequence). CDR3 length equals 17 residues. Trimming shortened V by 7 bases and J by 0 bases, and 21 bases separated the two germline ends. This chain's CDR3 is CASKQGVAPVYQETQYF. As DNA, the CDR3 is TGTGCCAGCAAACAAGGAGTAGCTCCTGTTTACCAAGAGACCCAGTACTTC.

The chain employs TRBV5-1 and TRBJ2-7; tentative D call: TRBD2 (7 bases). There are 15 residues in the CDR3. V gave up 1 base and J gave up 5 bases, with 16 bases separating them. Germline V gives CDR1 SGHRS, CDR2 YFSETQ. The CDR3 region has the DNA TGCGCCAGCAGCTTGATAGGGGGACTACGCGACGAGCAGTACTTC. Its protein product is CASSLIGGLRDEQYF.

J is TRBJ2-1 and V is TRBV7-9; a possible D gene is TRBD1 (6 bases). CDR3 length: 12 amino acids. The germline CDR1 and CDR2 sequences are SEHNR and FQNEAQ (reference sequence). The germline V and J ends were trimmed by 5 bases and 10 bases, with 12 bases remaining between them. The CDR3 nucleotides read TGTGCCAGCAGCGAGAGGGGGTTGGAGCAGTTCTTC. Its translation is CASSERGLEQFF.

This clone was detected a few times. The chain is built from TRBV18 and TRBJ1-4; no definite D call. Germline values: CDR1 KGHSH, CDR2 LQKENI. Trimming took off 6 bases at V and 0 bases at J, with 11 bases between the two ends. The CDR3 runs to 15 residues. This CDR3 reads CASSYTEATNEKLFF. The CDR3 DNA reads TGTGCCAGCTCGTACACAGAAGCAACTAATGAAAAACTGTTTTTT. The entire variable domain, with the rest obtained from reference TRBV18 and TRBJ1-4, is as follows: NAGVMQNPRHLVRRRGQEARLRCSPMKGHSHVYWYRQLPEEGLKFMVYLQKENIIDESGMPKERFSAEFPKEGPSILRIQQVVRGDSAAYFCASSYTEATNEKLFFGSGTQLSVL.

The chain combines TRBV6-5 with TRBJ2-3; a weak D match, TRBD2 (5 bases). Germline V CDR1 and CDR2: MNHEY, SVGAGI. Trimming cost V 3 bases and J 6 bases, with 16 bases left between them. CDR3 length: 15 residues. This CDR3 reads CASSYRWTSIDTQYF. CDR3 nucleotides: TGTGCCAGCAGTTATCGATGGACTTCTATCGATACGCAGTATTTT.

This clone appeared a single time. V is TRBV6-6 and J is TRBJ1-1, with TRBD1 as a possible D gene (6 bases). Germline V gene sequence: CDR1 MNHNY, CDR2 SVGAGI (reference sequence). Trimming took off 4 bases at V and 0 bases at J, with 9 bases between the two ends. The CDR3 totals 14 residues. This CDR3 is CASSLRTVNTEAFF. The CDR3 DNA follows: TGTGCCAGCAGTTTAAGGACAGTGAACACTGAAGCTTTCTTT.

The genes are TRBV28 and TRBJ2-1, with 9 positions matching TRBD2. V lost 4 bases and J lost 0; bases outside the gene matches: 7. The germline V gene has CDR1 MDHEN and CDR2 SYDVKM. This CDR3 is built from 17 residues. The CDR3 nucleotides read TGTGCCAGCAGTTCTTTAGCGGGGGATTCCTCCTACAATGAGCAGTTCTTC. It is translated as CASSSLAGDSSYNEQFF. The complete variable domain, with remaining parts taken from reference TRBV28 and TRBJ2-1, reads DVKVTQSSRYLVKRTGEKVFLECVQDMDHENMFWYRQDPGLGLRLIYFSYDVKMKEKGDIPEGYSVSREKKERFSLILESASTNQTSMYLCASSSLAGDSSYNEQFFGPGTRLTVL.

Here the CDR3 reads CASSLNPVSARSEQYF. DNA for the CDR3: TGTGCCAGCAGCTTAAATCCGGTCAGCGCCCGAAGCGAGCAGTACTTC. V usage is TRBV7-3 and J usage is TRBJ2-7; D is ambiguous. Looked up from germline, CDR1 is SGHTA and CDR2 is FQGTGA. Trimming took 1 base from V and 6 from J, leaving 19 bases between them. CDR3 size: 16 residues.